The rows below give T cell receptor beta chains drawn from one sample of a study of blood T cell repertoires in COVID-19. Sequencing was performed with immunoSEQ multiplex PCR; in TCRdb, only in-frame clones are kept and a portion is missing. The data hold fewer than 200,000 clones, with around 89% observed a single time. Material: peripheral blood. These receptors all come from a man between 60 and 75 years old with acute or convalescent COVID-19. Each CDR3 is given with its conserved first and last residue. D genes are given only for firm matches. Rows may omit the clone size; those that give it use once, few, many or a size class.

clone size,V gene,D gene,J gene,CDR3 protein,CDR3 DNA
-,TRBV6-5,-,TRBJ2-3,CAVRPGGADTQYF,TGTGCCGTGCGACCTGGGGGCGCAGATACGCAGTATTTT
-,TRBV9,TRBD1,TRBJ1-3,CASSAGTGAGNTIYF,TGTGCCAGCAGCGCCGGGACAGGGGCTGGAAACACCATATATTTT
-,TRBV6-4,TRBD2,TRBJ2-1,CASSDIASGRNEQFF,TGTGCCAGCAGTGATATCGCTAGCGGGAGGAATGAGCAGTTCTTC
-,TRBV6-5,TRBD2,TRBJ2-7,CATKGELAGYEQYF,TGTGCCACCAAAGGGGAGCTAGCGGGTTACGAGCAGTACTTC
-,TRBV2,-,TRBJ1-1,CASSESPMSTEAFF,TGTGCCAGCAGTGAAAGTCCAATGAGTACTGAAGCTTTCTTT
-,TRBV30,TRBD2,TRBJ2-1,CAWSVSVLGGWDEQFF,TGTGCCTGGAGTGTATCCGTATTGGGGGGGTGGGATGAGCAGTTCTTC
-,TRBV5-6,TRBD1,TRBJ2-5,CASSWGTGVGWGQETQYF,TGTGCCAGCAGCTGGGGGACAGGGGTAGGATGGGGTCAAGAGACCCAGTACTTC
-,TRBV28,TRBD2,TRBJ2-1,CASSTRLAGISYNEQFF,TGTGCCAGCAGCACCCGACTAGCGGGTATATCCTACAATGAGCAGTTCTTC
-,TRBV29-1,-,TRBJ2-3,CSVDYAVTDTQYF,TGCAGCGTTGACTACGCTGTAACAGATACGCAGTATTTT
-,TRBV18,TRBD1,TRBJ1-1,CASSPPGQQNTEAFF,TGTGCCAGCTCACCCCCGGGACAGCAGAACACTGAAGCTTTCTTT
-,TRBV7-3,-,TRBJ1-3,CASSPDSDSGNTIYF,TGTGCCAGCAGCCCCGACTCCGACTCTGGAAACACCATATATTTT
-,TRBV5-1,TRBD1,TRBJ1-2,CASSGGQGDLGGYTF,TGCGCCAGCAGCGGGGGACAGGGAGACTTGGGAGGCTACACCTTC
-,TRBV5-6,TRBD1,TRBJ1-6,CASSIRDRESSPLHF,TGTGCCAGCAGCATCCGGGACAGGGAGAGTTCACCCCTCCACTTT
-,TRBV19,TRBD1,TRBJ1-5,CASSIGDRGVRSNQPQHF,TGTGCCAGTAGTATTGGAGACAGGGGAGTTCGGAGCAATCAGCCCCAGCATTTT
-,TRBV9,-,TRBJ2-3,CASSPLRGGGADTQYF,TGTGCCAGCAGCCCCCTAAGGGGGGGCGGCGCAGATACGCAGTATTTT
-,TRBV5-1,-,TRBJ1-2,CASSLGPTAYNYGYTF,TGCGCCAGCAGCTTGGGCCCAACTGCCTATAACTATGGCTACACCTTC
-,TRBV24-1,-,TRBJ2-1,CATSDDRTSSYNEQFF,TGTGCCACCAGTGATGATCGGACAAGCTCCTACAATGAGCAGTTCTTC
once,TRBV12-3/TRBV12-4,TRBD1,TRBJ1-2,CASSPDRVGGYTF,TGTGCCAGCAGCCCAGACAGGGTCGGGGGCTACACCTTC
-,TRBV7-3,TRBD1,TRBJ2-5,CASSGTGIGETQYF,TGTGCCAGCAGCGGGACAGGGATCGGTGAGACCCAGTACTTC
-,TRBV5-1,TRBD1,TRBJ2-2,CASSLGTVFTGELFF,TGCGCCAGCAGCTTAGGGACAGTCTTTACCGGGGAGCTGTTTTTT
-,TRBV29-1,TRBD1,TRBJ2-3,CSVRTGSPADTQYF,TGCAGCGTGAGGACAGGAAGCCCAGCAGATACGCAGTATTTT
-,TRBV3-1/TRBV3-2,TRBD1,TRBJ1-3,CASSQGTGDGNTIYF,TGTGCCAGCAGCCAAGGGACAGGGGATGGAAACACCATATATTTT
-,TRBV7-2,-,TRBJ1-3,CASSPTGMAGNTIYF,TGTGCCAGCAGCCCAACAGGGATGGCTGGAAACACCATATATTTT
-,TRBV18,-,TRBJ1-6,CASSPFGSSYNSPLHF,TGTGCCAGCTCACCATTCGGGAGCTCCTATAATTCACCCCTCCACTTT
-,TRBV30,TRBD1,TRBJ1-5,CAWSAGDRGNQPQHF,TGTGCCTGGAGTGCCGGCGACAGGGGCAATCAGCCCCAGCATTTT
-,TRBV6-5,-,TRBJ1-3,CASSYGQTGNTIYF,TGTGCCAGCAGTTATGGACAGACTGGAAACACCATATATTTT
-,TRBV7-9,TRBD2,TRBJ2-2,CASSPSGLGELFF,TGTGCCAGCAGCCCTAGCGGGCTCGGGGAGCTGTTTTTT
-,TRBV2,TRBD1,TRBJ2-1,CASTTGRSSYNEQFF,TGTGCCAGCACGACAGGGAGAAGCTCCTACAATGAGCAGTTCTTC
-,TRBV5-1,TRBD2,TRBJ2-3,CASSLGSGTTDTQYF,TGCGCCAGCAGCTTGGGGAGCGGGACCACAGATACGCAGTATTTT
-,TRBV6-6,-,TRBJ1-2,CASSYPGGGGYGYTF,TGTGCCAGCAGTTACCCCGGGGGGGGCGGCTATGGCTACACCTTC
once,TRBV29-1,TRBD2,TRBJ2-1,CSVEVRLAGLYNEQFF,TGCAGCGTTGAAGTTCGCCTAGCGGGTCTCTACAATGAGCAGTTCTTC
-,TRBV7-9,-,TRBJ1-2,CASTRTEDYGYTF,TGTGCCAGCACCAGGACAGAGGACTATGGCTACACCTTC
-,TRBV7-9,TRBD2,TRBJ2-1,CASSSTGTASGSSYNEQFF,TGTGCCAGCAGCTCAACCGGGACAGCTAGCGGGAGCTCCTACAATGAGCAGTTCTTC